This entry lists 17 T cell receptor beta chains sequenced from one sample in a study of T cell responses to AZD1222 COVID-19 vaccine. Some clones are missing from TCRdb's copy, which holds only in-frame ones; the method was immunoSEQ multiplex PCR. The sample comprises roughly 150,000 clones, under 95% of which are singletons, and about 1.1% rests with the top ten. Here the sequenced sample was peripheral blood, taken 28 days after the second AZD1222 dose. These receptors all come from an adult who received the AZD1222 COVID-19 vaccine.

The chain recombines TRBV12-3 or TRBV12-4 with TRBJ1-2; no firm D call. The CDR3 is 13 residues long. V shed 1 base and J shed 3 bases, with 6 bases lying between them. In DNA, the CDR3 is TGTGCCAGCAGTTTAGGGCTCTACTATGGCTACACCTTC. As protein: CASSLGLYYGYTF.

The chain joins TRBV6-5 to TRBJ1-2, with D unclear. Trimming took off 6 bases at V and 4 bases at J, with 15 bases between the two ends. The CDR3 loop spans 14 amino acids. Germline CDR1 and CDR2: MNHEY and SVGAGI. In DNA, the CDR3 is TGTGCCAGCAGCTCCGACGGGTTCTTCTATGGCTACACCTTC. Translation gives CASSSDGFFYGYTF.

The rearrangement uses TRBV18 and TRBJ2-3; a weak D match, TRBD1 (6 bases). The germline V and J ends were trimmed by 3 bases and 0 bases, with 16 bases remaining between them. The CDR3 covers 17 residues. Germline CDR1 and CDR2: KGHSH and LQKENI. CDR3 sequence (DNA): TGTGCCAGCTCACCGGCAGGGGCCGCACCAAGCACAGATACGCAGTATTTT. Its translation is CASSPAGAAPSTDTQYF.

This chain joins TRBV19 and TRBJ1-6; D is unclear. V lost 7 bases to trimming and J lost 10 bases, with 14 bases between them. The CDR3 sequence is 13 residues long. Germline V gives CDR1 LNHDA, CDR2 SQIVND (reference sequence). The CDR3 DNA sequence: TGTGCCAGTACCGTCGTAGGAGAATCACCCCTCCACTTT. Translation: CASTVVGESPLHF.

The chain couples TRBV5-4 to TRBJ1-2; TRBD1 agrees at 11 bases. The CDR3 runs to 14 residues. V trimming: 3 bases; J trimming: 7 bases; junction bases outside the gene matches: 5. Germline V gives CDR1 SGHNT, CDR2 YYREEE (reference sequence). In DNA form, the CDR3 reads TGTGCCAGCAGCTGGGGACAGGGGGAGGCTGGCTACACCTTC. Translated: CASSWGQGEAGYTF.

The rearrangement joins TRBV7-8 to TRBJ1-1; unclear D gene. The CDR3 is made up of 13 amino acids. The V end lost 5 bases, the J end lost 0 bases, and 7 bases lay between the germline ends. CDR1 is SGHVS, CDR2 FQNEAQ, per germline. DNA for the CDR3: TGTGCCAGCAGCCAGACATTGAACACTGAAGCTTTCTTT. Translation: CASSQTLNTEAFF.

V is TRBV19 and J is TRBJ1-4, with D possibly being TRBD1 (5 bases). Germline CDR1 is LNHDA and CDR2 is SQIVND (reference sequence). The CDR3 sequence is 13 residues long. With 10 bases removed from V and 5 bases from J, the gap between germline ends came to 14 bases. The CDR3 region is CATRERGNEKLFF. As DNA, the CDR3 is TGTGCCACCCGGGAGCGGGGGAATGAAAAACTGTTTTTT.

This chain links TRBV13 with TRBJ1-4; D uncertain. V was clipped by 1 base and J by 4 bases, with 10 bases between them. The CDR3 sequence is 15 residues long. The germline CDR1 and CDR2 sequences are PRHDT and FYEKMQ (reference sequence). CDR3 sequence (DNA): TGTGCCAGCAGCTTAGAGCCTGGGGTTAATGAAAAACTGTTTTTT. This translates into CASSLEPGVNEKLFF.

The genes are TRBV9 and TRBJ1-6; D not resolved. Germline CDR1 and CDR2: SGDLS and YYNGEE. CDR3 length equals 15 residues. Trimming stripped 1 base from V and 7 bases from J, with 12 bases between. The chain's CDR3 is CASSVTIFGNSPLHF. In DNA form, the CDR3 reads TGTGCCAGCAGCGTAACCATATTCGGGAATTCACCCCTCCACTTT.

The rearrangement joins TRBV6-1 to TRBJ1-1; D call uncertain. Trimming stripped 3 bases from V and 5 bases from J, with 13 bases between. Germline V gives CDR1 MNHNS, CDR2 SASEGT. The CDR3 length is 14 residues. This chain's CDR3 is CASSDLGFTTEAFF. CDR3 nucleotide sequence: TGTGCCAGCAGTGATCTGGGGTTTACGACTGAAGCTTTCTTT.

The chain joins TRBV2 to TRBJ1-2, with 11 bases fitting TRBD1. The CDR3 extends over 16 amino acids. From germline, CDR1 is SNHLY and CDR2 FYNNEI. V lost 8 bases and J lost 0; bases outside the gene matches: 8. CDR3 residues: CASGGTGGPSNYGYTF. The CDR3 DNA is TGTGCCAGCGGGGGGACAGGGGGTCCTTCTAACTATGGCTACACCTTC. Drawing the rest from reference TRBV2 and TRBJ1-2, the complete variable domain is EPEVTQTPSHQVTQMGQEVILRCVPISNHLYFYWYRQILGQKVEFLVSFYNNEISEKSEIFDDQFSVERPDGSNFTLKIRSTKLEDSAMYFCASGGTGGPSNYGYTFGSGTRLTVV.

The CDR3 nucleotides read TGTGCCAGCAGTCTTGACAGGGACACTGAAGCTTTCTTT. Translated, it gives CASSLDRDTEAFF. The chain carries TRBV2 and TRBJ1-1; TRBD1 aligns across 7 bases. V trimming: 5 bases; J trimming: 3 bases; junction bases outside the gene matches: 3. In germline, CDR1 is SNHLY, CDR2 FYNNEI. The CDR3 loop spans 13 amino acids.

This sequence joins TRBV27 and TRBJ1-5, with D unresolved. Germline CDR1 and CDR2: MNHEY and SMNVEV (reference sequence). This CDR3 is 12 amino acids long. Trimming shortened V by 3 bases and J by 6 bases, and 6 bases separated the two germline ends. CDR3 region: CASSFLGQPQHF. In DNA form, the CDR3 reads TGTGCCAGCAGTTTTCTGGGTCAGCCCCAGCATTTT.

This clone was detected once. The chain uses TRBV5-1 and TRBJ1-1; D gene unclear. Germline assignment: CDR1 SGHRS and CDR2 YFSETQ. The CDR3 has 13 residues. V was trimmed by 2 bases and J by 0 bases, leaving 5 bases between them. The CDR3 DNA follows: TGCGCCAGCAGCTTCACGGTGAACACTGAAGCTTTCTTT. It yields the protein CASSFTVNTEAFF.

The chain couples TRBV9 to TRBJ2-3; the D gene is possibly TRBD2 (6 bases). The germline V gene encodes CDR1 SGDLS and CDR2 YYNGEE. Trimming pared 1 base from V and 5 bases from J, leaving 11 bases between. This CDR3 is built from 14 residues. The CDR3 loop is CASSVRGVVDTQYF. The DNA of the CDR3 is TGTGCCAGCAGCGTACGCGGGGTCGTAGATACGCAGTATTTT.

This sequence joins TRBV19 and TRBJ1-6, with D unclear. V was trimmed by 3 bases and J by 5 bases, leaving 11 bases between them. Germline loops: CDR1 LNHDA, CDR2 SQIVND (reference sequence). The CDR3 contains 15 residues. CDR3 sequence (DNA): TGTGCCAGTAGTATGGAAGGGAAGGATAATTCACCCCTCCACTTT. Translating gives CASSMEGKDNSPLHF.

The CDR3 here is CASSMGQLNYGYTF. The CDR3 region has the DNA TGTGCCAGCAGCATGGGACAGCTTAACTATGGCTACACCTTC. The rearrangement uses TRBV7-3 and TRBJ1-2; TRBD1 agrees at 7 bases. The CDR3 has 14 amino acids. The germline V gene encodes CDR1 SGHTA and CDR2 FQGTGA. J was trimmed by 1 base and V by 5 bases; bases with no gene match: 4.